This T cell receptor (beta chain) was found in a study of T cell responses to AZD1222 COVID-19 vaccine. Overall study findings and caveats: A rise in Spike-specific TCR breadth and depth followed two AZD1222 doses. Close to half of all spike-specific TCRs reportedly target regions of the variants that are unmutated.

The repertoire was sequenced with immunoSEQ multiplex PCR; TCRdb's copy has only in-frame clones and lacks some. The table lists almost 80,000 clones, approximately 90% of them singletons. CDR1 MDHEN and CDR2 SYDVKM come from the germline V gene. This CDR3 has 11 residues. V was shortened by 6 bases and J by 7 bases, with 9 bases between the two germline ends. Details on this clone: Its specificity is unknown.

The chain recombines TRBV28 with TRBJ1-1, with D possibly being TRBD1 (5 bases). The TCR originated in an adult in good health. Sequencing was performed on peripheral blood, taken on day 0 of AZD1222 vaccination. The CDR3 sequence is CASRTEFEAFF. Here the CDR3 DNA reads TGTGCCAGCAGGACAGAATTTGAAGCTTTCTTT.